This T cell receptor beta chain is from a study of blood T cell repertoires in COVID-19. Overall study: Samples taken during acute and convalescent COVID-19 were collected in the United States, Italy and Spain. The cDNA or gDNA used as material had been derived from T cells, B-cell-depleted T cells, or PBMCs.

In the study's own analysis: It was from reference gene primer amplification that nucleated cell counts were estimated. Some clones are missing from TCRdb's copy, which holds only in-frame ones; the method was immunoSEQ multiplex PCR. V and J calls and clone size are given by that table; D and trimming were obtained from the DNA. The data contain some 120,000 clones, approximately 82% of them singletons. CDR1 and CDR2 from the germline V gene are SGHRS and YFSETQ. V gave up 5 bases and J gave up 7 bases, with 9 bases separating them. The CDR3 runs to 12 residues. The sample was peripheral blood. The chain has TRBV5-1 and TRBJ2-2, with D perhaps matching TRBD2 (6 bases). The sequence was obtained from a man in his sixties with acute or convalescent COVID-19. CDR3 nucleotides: TGCGCCAGCAGTCGGAGGGGCGGGGAGCTGTTTTTT. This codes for CASSRRGGELFF.